The 7 T cell receptor beta chains given below trace back to one sample, sequenced in a study of tumor-infiltrating lymphocytes in primary liver carcinoma. Each 20-30 mg portion of unsorted bulk tissue served as the source for co-extraction of RNA and DNA. Production of TCR beta cDNA used 400 to 600 ng total RNA together with a constant-region primer. TCR beta libraries came from three nested multiplex PCR rounds using slightly modified ARM-PCR. TRBV1-TRBV30 forward primers paired with a C-beta reverse primer were used in the first two PCR rounds, which ran 9 to 10 cycles each. TCRdb itself ran the multiplex PCR reads through MiXCR, one entry per CDR3 protein. The sample yields approximately 60,000 distinct CDR3 sequences, about two thirds seen once. Sequencing was done on a sample of liver tumor tissue from sampling region 2. As to subset: tumor region T2, inferior pole. The source is a middle-aged man with primary liver carcinoma and hepatitis B virus infection.

On this clonotype itself: The CDR3 carries no conserved terminal phenylalanine or tryptophan, so it likely arises from a read error. The V and J genes are TRBV6-2 or TRBV6-3 and TRBJ2-2; D ambiguous. CDR3 size: 12 residues. Germline CDR1 MNHEY, CDR2 SVGEGT. CDR3 sequence: CAGSQNTGELFL. The CDR3 region has the DNA TGTGCCGGCAGTCAGAACACCGGGGAGCTGTTTCTT.

On this clonotype: One base away lies a much larger clone, so this may be a sequencing read error. The J gene is TRBJ1-1, the V gene TRBV30, with D unclear. Germline V gene sequence: CDR1 GTSNPN, CDR2 SVGIG (reference sequence). CDR3 size: 12 residues. V was clipped by 4 bases and J by 2 bases, with 8 bases between them. For the CDR3, the DNA is TGTGCCTGGAAGGACGGTAACACTGAAGCTTTCTTT. This codes for CAWKDGNTEAFF.

For this clonotype: Germline is not matched at one junction end, which may reflect a read error. The chain uses TRBV7-2 and TRBJ2-1; D gene ambiguous. Germline CDR1 reads SGHTA; CDR2 reads FQGNSA. The CDR3 spans 15 residues. This chain's CDR3 is CSSSPMYSNHNEQFF. CDR3 nucleotide sequence: TGTTCCAGCAGCCCCATGTATTCGAACCACAATGAGCAGTTCTTC.

The count of this clonotype is one. A much larger clone lies one base from this, so it may be a read error. The CDR3 carries no conserved terminal phenylalanine or tryptophan, so it likely arises from a read error. The chain is built from TRBV28 and TRBJ2-1; D is tentatively TRBD1 or TRBD2 (5 bases each). This CDR3 has 15 amino acids. Germline V gene lookup returns CDR1 MDHEN and CDR2 SYDVKM. V lost 6 bases and J lost 0, with 12 bases in between. The CDR3 DNA is TGTGCCAGCAGGATGAGGGACGGCTCCTACAATGAGCAGTTCTTA. Amino acids: CASRMRDGSYNEQFL.

Note on this clonotype: A much larger clone differs from this one at a single base, so this may be a read error. This chain connects TRBV7-8 to TRBJ2-5; TRBD1 matches 8 bases. The CDR3 extends over 15 amino acids. In germline, CDR1 is SGHVS, CDR2 FQNEAQ. Written as DNA, the CDR3 is TGTGCCAACAGCTTAAACCCACAGGGGGTAGAGACCCAGTACTTC. Protein product: CANSLNPQGVETQYF.

This clonotype occurred a few times. The chain is built from TRBV12-3 or TRBV12-4 and TRBJ2-1; D might be TRBD1 (6 bases). V lost 2 bases, J lost 10 bases, and 12 bases lay in between. The CDR3 extends over 13 amino acids. Here the CDR3 reads CASSLSHRVEQFF. CDR3 DNA: TGTGCCAGCAGTTTATCTCACAGGGTAGAGCAGTTCTTC.

Notes on this clonotype: One end of the junction varies from germline; a read error may be responsible. The V gene is TRBV11-2, the J gene TRBJ2-5, with 8 bases fitting TRBD2. Germline CDR1 reads SGHAT; CDR2 reads FQNNGV. This CDR3 region has 16 residues. This CDR3 is CVSNYTPGGGKETQYF. For the CDR3, the DNA is TGTGTCAGCAACTATACTCCTGGCGGGGGGAAAGAGACCCAGTACTTC.